Here is one T cell receptor beta chain with its context. This sample is drawn from a study of technical replicates of blood from a few donors. Trimming shortened V by 4 bases and J by 2 bases, and 12 bases separated the two germline ends. The germline V gene has CDR1 LNHDA and CDR2 SQIVND (reference sequence). This CDR3 has 14 amino acids. Assay: immunoSEQ multiplex PCR; the TCRdb copy retains only in-frame clones and omits some. The data show about 60,000 clones, more than 70% seen once. The rearrangement joins TRBV19 to TRBJ2-7; perhaps TRBD1 as D (6 bases). The sample comprised PBMCs. This receptor was identified in a human donor in good health. Some clones in this sample may be carry-over from other donors' samples. In DNA, the CDR3 is TGTGCCAGTAGTACCCCAGGACAGACCTACGAGCAGTACTTC. Its translation: CASSTPGQTYEQYF.